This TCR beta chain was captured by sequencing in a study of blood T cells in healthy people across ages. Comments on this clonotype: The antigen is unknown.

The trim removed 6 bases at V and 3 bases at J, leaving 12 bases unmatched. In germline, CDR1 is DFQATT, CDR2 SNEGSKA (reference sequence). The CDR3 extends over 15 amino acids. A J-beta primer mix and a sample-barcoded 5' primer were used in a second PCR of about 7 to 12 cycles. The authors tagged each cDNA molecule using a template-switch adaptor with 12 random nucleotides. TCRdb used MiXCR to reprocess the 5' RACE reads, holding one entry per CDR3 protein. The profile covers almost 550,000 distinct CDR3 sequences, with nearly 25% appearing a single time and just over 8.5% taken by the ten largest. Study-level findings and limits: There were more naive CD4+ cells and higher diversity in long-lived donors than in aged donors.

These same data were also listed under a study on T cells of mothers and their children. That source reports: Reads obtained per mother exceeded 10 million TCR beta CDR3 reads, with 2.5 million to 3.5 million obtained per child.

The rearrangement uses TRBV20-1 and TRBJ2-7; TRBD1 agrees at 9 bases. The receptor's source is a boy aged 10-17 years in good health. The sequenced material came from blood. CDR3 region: CSAESPRDRVYEQYF. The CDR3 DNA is TGCAGTGCAGAGAGTCCCCGGGACAGGGTCTACGAGCAGTACTTC.